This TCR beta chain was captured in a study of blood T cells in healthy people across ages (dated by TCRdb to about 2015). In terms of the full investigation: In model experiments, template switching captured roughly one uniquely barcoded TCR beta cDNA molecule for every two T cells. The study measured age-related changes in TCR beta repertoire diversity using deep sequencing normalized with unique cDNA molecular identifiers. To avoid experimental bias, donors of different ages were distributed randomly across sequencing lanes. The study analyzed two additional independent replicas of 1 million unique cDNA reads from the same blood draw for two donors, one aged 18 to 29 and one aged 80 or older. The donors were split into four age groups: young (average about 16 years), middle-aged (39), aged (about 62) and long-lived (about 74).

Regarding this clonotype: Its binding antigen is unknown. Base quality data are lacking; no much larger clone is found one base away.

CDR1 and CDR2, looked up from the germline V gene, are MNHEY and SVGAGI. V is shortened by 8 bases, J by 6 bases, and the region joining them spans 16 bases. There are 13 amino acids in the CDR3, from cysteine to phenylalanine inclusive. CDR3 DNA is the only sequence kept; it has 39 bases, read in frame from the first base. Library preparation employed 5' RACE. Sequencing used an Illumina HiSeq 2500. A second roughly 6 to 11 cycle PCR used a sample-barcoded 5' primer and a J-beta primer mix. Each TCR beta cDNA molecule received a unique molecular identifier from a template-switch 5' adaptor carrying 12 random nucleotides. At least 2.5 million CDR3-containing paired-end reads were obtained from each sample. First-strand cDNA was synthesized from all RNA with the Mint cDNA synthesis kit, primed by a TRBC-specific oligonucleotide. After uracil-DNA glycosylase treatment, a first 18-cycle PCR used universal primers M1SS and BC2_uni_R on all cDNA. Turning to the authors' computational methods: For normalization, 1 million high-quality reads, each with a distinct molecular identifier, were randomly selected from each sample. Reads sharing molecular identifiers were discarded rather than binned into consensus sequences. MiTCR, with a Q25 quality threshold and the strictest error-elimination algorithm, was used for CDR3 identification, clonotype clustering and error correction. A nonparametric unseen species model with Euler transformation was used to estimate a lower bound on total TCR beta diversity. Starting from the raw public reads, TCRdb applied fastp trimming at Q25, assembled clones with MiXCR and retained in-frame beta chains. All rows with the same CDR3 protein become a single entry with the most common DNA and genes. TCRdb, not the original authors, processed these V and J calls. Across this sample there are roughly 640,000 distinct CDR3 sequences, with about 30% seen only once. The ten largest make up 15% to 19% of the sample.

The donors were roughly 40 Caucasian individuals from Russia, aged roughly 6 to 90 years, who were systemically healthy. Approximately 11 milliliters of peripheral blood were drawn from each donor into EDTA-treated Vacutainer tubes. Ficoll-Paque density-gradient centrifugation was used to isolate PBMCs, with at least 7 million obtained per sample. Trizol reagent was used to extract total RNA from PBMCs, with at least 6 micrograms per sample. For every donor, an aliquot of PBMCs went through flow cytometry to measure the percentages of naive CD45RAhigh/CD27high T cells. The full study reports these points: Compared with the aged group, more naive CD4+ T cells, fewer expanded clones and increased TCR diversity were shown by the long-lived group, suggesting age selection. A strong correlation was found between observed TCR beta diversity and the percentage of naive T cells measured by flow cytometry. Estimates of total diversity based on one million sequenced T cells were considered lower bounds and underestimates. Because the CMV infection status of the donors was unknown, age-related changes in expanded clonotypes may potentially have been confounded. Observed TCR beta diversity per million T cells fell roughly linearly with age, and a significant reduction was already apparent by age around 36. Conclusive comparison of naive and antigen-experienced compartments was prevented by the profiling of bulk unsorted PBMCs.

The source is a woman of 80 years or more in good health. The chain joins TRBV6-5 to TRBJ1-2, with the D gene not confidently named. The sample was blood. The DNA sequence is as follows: TGTGCCAGCTATATCCCTGGGGAGGATGGCTACACCTTC. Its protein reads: CASYIPGEDGYTF.